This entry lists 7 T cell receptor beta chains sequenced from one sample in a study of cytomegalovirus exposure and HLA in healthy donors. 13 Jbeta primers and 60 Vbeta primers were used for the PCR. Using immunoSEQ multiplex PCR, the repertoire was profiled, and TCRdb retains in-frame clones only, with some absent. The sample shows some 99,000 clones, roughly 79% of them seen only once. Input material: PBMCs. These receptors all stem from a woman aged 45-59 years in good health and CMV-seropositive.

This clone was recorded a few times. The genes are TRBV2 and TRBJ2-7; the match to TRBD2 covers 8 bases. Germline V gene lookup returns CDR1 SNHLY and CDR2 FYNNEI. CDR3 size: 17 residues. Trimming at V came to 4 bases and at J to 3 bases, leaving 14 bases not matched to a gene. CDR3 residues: CASSAENPSGGYYEQYF. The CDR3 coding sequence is TGTGCCAGCAGTGCGGAGAACCCCAGCGGGGGCTACTACGAGCAGTACTTC.

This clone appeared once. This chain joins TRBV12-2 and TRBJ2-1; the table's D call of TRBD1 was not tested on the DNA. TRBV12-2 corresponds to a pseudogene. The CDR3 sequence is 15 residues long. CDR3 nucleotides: TGTGCAAGTCGCATCGGGGGGACAGGGTACAATGAGCAGTTCTTC. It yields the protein CASRIGGTGYNEQFF.

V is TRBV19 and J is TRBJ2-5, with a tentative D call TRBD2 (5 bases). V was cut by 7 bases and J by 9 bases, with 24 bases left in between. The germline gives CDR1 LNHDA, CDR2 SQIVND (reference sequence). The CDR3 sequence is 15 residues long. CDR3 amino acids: CASNEGGATEQAQYF. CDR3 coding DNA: TGTGCCAGTAATGAGGGCGGAGCCACCGAGCAGGCCCAGTACTTC.

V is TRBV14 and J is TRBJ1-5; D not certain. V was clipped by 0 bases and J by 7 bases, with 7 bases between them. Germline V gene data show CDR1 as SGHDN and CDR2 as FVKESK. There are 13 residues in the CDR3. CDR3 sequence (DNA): TGTGCCAGCAGCCAAGACCATCGGCAGCCCCAGCATTTT. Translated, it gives CASSQDHRQPQHF.

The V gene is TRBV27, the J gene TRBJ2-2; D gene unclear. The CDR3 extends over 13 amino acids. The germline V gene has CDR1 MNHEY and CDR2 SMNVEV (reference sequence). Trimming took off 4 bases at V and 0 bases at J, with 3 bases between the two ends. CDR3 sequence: CASSSTNTGELFF. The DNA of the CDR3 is TGTGCCAGCAGTTCAACGAACACCGGGGAGCTGTTTTTT.

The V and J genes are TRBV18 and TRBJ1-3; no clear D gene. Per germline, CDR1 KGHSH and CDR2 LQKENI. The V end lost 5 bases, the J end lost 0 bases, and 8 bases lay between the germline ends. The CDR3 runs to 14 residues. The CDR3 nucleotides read TGTGCCAGCTCAACCCGGGACTCTGGAAACACCATATATTTT. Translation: CASSTRDSGNTIYF.

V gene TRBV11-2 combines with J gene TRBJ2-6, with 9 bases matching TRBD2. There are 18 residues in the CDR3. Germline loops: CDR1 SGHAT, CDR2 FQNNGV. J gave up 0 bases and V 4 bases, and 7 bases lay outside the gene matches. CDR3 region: CASSSRSGGSSGANVLTF. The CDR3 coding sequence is TGTGCCAGCAGCTCCCGTAGCGGGGGATCCTCTGGGGCCAACGTCCTGACTTTC.